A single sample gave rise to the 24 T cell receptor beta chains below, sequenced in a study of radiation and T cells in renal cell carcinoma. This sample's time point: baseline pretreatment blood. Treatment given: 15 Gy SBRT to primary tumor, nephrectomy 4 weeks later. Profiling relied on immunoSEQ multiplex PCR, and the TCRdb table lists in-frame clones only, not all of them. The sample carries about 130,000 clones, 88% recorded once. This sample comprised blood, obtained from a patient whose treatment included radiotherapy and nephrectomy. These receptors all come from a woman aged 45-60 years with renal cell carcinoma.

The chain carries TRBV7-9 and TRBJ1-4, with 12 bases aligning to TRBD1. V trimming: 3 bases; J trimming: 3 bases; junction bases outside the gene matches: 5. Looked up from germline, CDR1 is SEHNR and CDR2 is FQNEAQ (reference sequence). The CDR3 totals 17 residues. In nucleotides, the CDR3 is TGTGCCAGCAGCTTGGGGACAGGGGGCTCAGCTAATGAAAAACTGTTTTTT. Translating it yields CASSLGTGGSANEKLFF.

The CDR3 loop is CASSLGQPYNEQFF. The CDR3 DNA reads as TGTGCCAGCAGCTTAGGACAACCCTACAATGAGCAGTTCTTC. The rearrangement joins TRBV7-9 to TRBJ2-1; the D is unclear. This CDR3 is 14 amino acids long. Germline CDR1 reads SEHNR; CDR2 reads FQNEAQ (reference sequence). V lost 1 base to trimming and J lost 2 bases, with 6 bases between them. The full variable domain, in which reference TRBV7-9 and TRBJ2-1 provide the parts outside the CDR3, is DTGVSQNPRHKITKRGQNVTFRCDPISEHNRLYWYRQTLGQGPEFLTYFQNEAQLEKSRLLSDRFSAERPKGSFSTLEIQRTEQGDSAMYLCASSLGQPYNEQFFGPGTRLTVL.

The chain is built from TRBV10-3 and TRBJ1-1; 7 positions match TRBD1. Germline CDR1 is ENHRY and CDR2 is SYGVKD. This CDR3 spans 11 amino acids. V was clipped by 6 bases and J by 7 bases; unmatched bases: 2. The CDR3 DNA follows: TGTGCCATCAGCGACAGGGTTGAAGCTTTCTTT. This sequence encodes CAISDRVEAFF.

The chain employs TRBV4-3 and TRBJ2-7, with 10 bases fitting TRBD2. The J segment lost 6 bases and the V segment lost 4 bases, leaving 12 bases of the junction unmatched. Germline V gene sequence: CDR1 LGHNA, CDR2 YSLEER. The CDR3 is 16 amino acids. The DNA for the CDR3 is TGCGCCAGCAGCCCCCTTCGACTAGCGGGCTTTCGCGAGCAGTACTTC. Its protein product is CASSPLRLAGFREQYF.

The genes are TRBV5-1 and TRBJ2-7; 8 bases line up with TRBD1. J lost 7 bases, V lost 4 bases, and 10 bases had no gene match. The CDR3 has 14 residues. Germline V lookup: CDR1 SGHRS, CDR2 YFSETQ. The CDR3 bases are TGCGCCAGCAGCAGCGGGCAGGGGGCAAGAGAGCAGTACTTC. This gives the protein CASSSGQGAREQYF.

In DNA form, the CDR3 reads TGCAGCGTTTCACAGGGAGGCGGCGGTGGCTACACCTTC. It yields the protein CSVSQGGGGGYTF. V and J are TRBV29-1 and TRBJ1-2, with a weak D call TRBD1 (6 bases). Per the germline V gene, CDR1 is SQVTM and CDR2 is ANQGSEA. This CDR3 is 13 amino acids long. Trimming took off 5 bases at V and 7 bases at J, with 17 bases between the two ends.

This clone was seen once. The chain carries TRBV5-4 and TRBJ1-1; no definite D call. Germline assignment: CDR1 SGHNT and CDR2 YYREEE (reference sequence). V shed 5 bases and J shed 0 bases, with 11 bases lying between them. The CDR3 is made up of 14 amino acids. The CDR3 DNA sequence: TGTGCCAGCAGGGGGAGAGAGTTGAACACTGAAGCTTTCTTT. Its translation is CASRGRELNTEAFF.

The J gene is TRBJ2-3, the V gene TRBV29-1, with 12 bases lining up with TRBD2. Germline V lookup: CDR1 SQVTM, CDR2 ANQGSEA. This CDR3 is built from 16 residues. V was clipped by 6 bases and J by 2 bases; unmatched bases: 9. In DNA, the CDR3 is TGCAGCGTCGCGAGACTAGCGGGGGCTGCCACAGATACGCAGTATTTT. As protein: CSVARLAGAATDTQYF.

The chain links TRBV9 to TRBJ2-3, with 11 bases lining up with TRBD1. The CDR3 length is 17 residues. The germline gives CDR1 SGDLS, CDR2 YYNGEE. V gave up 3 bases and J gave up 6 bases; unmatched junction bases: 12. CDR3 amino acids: CASSATIRTGGADTQYF. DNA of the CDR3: TGTGCCAGCAGCGCAACAATTAGGACAGGGGGCGCCGATACGCAGTATTTT.

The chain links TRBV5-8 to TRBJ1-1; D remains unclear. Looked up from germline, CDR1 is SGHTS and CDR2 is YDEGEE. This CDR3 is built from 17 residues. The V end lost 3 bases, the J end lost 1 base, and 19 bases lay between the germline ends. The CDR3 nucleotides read TGTGCCAGCAGCTCAAATGTCTTTTCTGCGGGGAACACTGAAGCTTTCTTT. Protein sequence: CASSSNVFSAGNTEAFF.

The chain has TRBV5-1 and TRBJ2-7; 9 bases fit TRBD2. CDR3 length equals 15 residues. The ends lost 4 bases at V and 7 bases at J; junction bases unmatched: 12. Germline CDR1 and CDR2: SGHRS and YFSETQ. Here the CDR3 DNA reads TGCGCCAGCAGCCCTTTGGTGCGGGGGGGCCAGGAGCAGTACTTC. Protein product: CASSPLVRGGQEQYF. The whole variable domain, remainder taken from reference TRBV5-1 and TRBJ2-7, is KAGVTQTPRYLIKTRGQQVTLSCSPISGHRSVSWYQQTPGQGLQFLFEYFSETQRNKGNFPGRFSGRQFSNSRSEMNVSTLELGDSALYLCASSPLVRGGQEQYFGPGTRLTVT.

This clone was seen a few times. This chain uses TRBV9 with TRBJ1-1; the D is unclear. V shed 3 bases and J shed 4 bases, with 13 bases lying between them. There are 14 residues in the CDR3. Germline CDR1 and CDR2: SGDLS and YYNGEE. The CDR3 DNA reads TGTGCCAGCAGCGAGGCGGGTCGGGTCACTGAAGCTTTCTTT. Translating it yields CASSEAGRVTEAFF.

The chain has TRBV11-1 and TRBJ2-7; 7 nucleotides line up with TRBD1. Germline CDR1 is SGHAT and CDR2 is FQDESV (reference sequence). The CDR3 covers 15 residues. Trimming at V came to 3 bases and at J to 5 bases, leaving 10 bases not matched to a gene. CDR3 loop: CASSFQDRVLDEQYF. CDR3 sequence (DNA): TGTGCCAGCAGCTTCCAAGACAGGGTGCTGGACGAGCAGTACTTC.

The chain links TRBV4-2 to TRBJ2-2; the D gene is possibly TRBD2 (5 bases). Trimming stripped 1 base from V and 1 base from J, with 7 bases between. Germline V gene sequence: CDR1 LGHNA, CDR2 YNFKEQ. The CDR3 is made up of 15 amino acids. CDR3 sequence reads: CASSQVEGNTGELFF. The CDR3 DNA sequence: TGTGCCAGCAGCCAAGTAGAGGGGAACACCGGGGAGCTGTTTTTT.

This chain's CDR3 is CASSVDRGRSGNTIYF. CDR3 sequence (DNA): TGTGCCAGCAGCGTGGACAGGGGGAGGTCTGGAAACACCATATATTTT. The chain links TRBV11-3 to TRBJ1-3; 10 nucleotides align to TRBD1. The CDR3 is made up of 16 amino acids. CDR1 and CDR2 from the germline V gene are SGHNT and YENEEA. J gave up 1 base and V 5 bases, and 5 bases lay outside the gene matches.

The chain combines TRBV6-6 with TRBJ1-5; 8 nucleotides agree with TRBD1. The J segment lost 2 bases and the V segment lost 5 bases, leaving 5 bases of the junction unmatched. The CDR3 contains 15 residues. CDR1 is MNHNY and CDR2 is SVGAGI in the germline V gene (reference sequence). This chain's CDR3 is CASSLDRGGNQPQHF. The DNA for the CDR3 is TGTGCCAGCAGTCTCGACAGGGGTGGCAATCAGCCCCAGCATTTT.

CDR3 sequence reads: CASSLRGTEQFF. In nucleotides, the CDR3 is TGTGCCAGCTCACTAAGGGGAACGGAGCAGTTCTTC. The chain couples TRBV18 to TRBJ2-1, with a possible D match to TRBD1 (5 bases). Trimming removed 4 bases at V and 10 bases at J, with 11 bases between. Germline CDR1 and CDR2: KGHSH and LQKENI. This CDR3 is 12 amino acids long.

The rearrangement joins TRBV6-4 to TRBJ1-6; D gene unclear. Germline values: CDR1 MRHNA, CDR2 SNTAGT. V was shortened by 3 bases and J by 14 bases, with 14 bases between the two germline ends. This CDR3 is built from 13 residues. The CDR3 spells CASSEGSDSALHF. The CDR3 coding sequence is TGTGCCAGCAGTGAGGGCAGCGATTCGGCCCTCCACTTT.

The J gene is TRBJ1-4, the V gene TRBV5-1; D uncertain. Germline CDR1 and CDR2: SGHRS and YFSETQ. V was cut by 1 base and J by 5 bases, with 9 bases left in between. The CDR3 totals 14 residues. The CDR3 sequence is CASSLSGGNEKLFF. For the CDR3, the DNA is TGCGCCAGCAGCTTGAGCGGCGGGAATGAAAAACTGTTTTTT.

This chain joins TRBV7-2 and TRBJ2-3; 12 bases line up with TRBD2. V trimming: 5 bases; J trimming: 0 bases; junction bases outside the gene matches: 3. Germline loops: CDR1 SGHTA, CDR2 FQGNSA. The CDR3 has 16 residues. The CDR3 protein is CASSLLAGGSTDTQYF. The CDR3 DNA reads TGTGCCAGCAGCCTTCTAGCGGGGGGGAGCACAGATACGCAGTATTTT.

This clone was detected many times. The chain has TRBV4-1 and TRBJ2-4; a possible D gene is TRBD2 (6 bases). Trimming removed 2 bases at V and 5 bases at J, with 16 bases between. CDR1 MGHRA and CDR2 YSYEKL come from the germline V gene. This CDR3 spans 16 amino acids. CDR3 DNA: TGCGCCAGCAGCCAATATGCTAGCGTTTTGGAAAACATTCAGTACTTC. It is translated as CASSQYASVLENIQYF.

CDR3 DNA: TGTGCCAGTAGTATTATCGCCGGCACAGATACGCAGTATTTT. This translates into CASSIIAGTDTQYF. V usage is TRBV19 and J usage is TRBJ2-3, with D hard to call. With 3 bases removed from V and 1 base from J, the gap between germline ends came to 8 bases. Per germline, CDR1 LNHDA and CDR2 SQIVND (reference sequence). The length of the CDR3 is 14 residues.

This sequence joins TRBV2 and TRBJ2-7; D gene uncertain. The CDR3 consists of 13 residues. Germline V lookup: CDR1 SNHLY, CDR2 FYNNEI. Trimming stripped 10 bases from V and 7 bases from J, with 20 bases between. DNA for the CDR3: TGTGCCATCTCCCGGGCCGATGGTCGGGAGCAGTACTTC. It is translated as CAISRADGREQYF.

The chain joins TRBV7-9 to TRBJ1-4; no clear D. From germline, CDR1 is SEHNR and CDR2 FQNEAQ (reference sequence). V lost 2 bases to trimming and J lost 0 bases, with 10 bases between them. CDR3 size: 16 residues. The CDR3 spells CASSLFVASTNEKLFF. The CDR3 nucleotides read TGTGCCAGCAGCTTATTCGTGGCTTCAACTAATGAAAAACTGTTTTTT.